This T cell receptor beta chain comes out of a study of T cell responses to AZD1222 COVID-19 vaccine. Background on the study: Second-dose groups at about 4 or about 12 weeks were pooled. Whole-study results and caveats: Elevations in Spike-specific TCR breadth and depth followed administration of two AZD1222 doses. Just five to seven people given AZD1222 tested seropositive at baseline.

The data were produced by immunoSEQ multiplex PCR, yet TCRdb's version contains in-frame clones alone and is incomplete. Of 95,000 to 110,000 clones listed, about 91% are singletons. Trimming cost V 5 bases and J 7 bases, with 15 bases left between them. The CDR3 runs 14 residues. Germline V lookup: CDR1 KGHSY, CDR2 FQNENV. To note about this clone: Its antigen is not known.

Source: peripheral blood, taken on day 0 of AZD1222 vaccination. V gene TRBV16 combines with J gene TRBJ2-1, with D possibly matching TRBD2 (6 bases). The source of this sequence is an adult in good health. The CDR3 sequence: CASSATGLSNEQFF. The CDR3 DNA follows: TGTGCCAGCAGCGCTACGGGACTGTCGAATGAGCAGTTCTTC.